Shown below are 11 T cell receptor beta chains from a single sample sequenced in a study of T-cell reconstitution after alpha-beta-depleted transplantation in children. Library preparation (for TCRbeta) was performed with unique molecular identifiers. From the PCR reads, TCRdb called clonotypes with MiXCR, one entry per CDR3 protein. The sample carries about 500,000 distinct CDR3 sequences, over 25% recorded once. The material was PBMCs from the stem cell graft donor, obtained from the stem cell graft. The source of these receptors is a human donor who donated a stem cell graft to a child with aplastic anemia.

This clonotype was seen a handful of times. This chain uses TRBV4-3 with TRBJ1-2; possible D gene TRBD1, 5 bases. V lost 0 bases and J 7 bases, leaving 18 bases between the germline ends. Germline V gene data show CDR1 as LGHNA and CDR2 as YSLEER. There are 16 residues in the CDR3. CDR3 amino acids: CASSQDSQGTLGGYTF. The CDR3, as DNA: TGCGCCAGCAGCCAAGATTCGCAGGGCACTCTGGGTGGCTACACCTTC.

The gene calls are TRBV5-4 and TRBJ2-7; 11 bases align to TRBD2. Looked up from germline, CDR1 is SGHNT and CDR2 is YYREEE (reference sequence). The CDR3 consists of 15 residues. V lost 0 bases to trimming and J lost 6 bases; unmatched junction nucleotides: 5. The CDR3: CASSLDSGRAAEQYF. In nucleotides, the CDR3 is TGTGCCAGCAGCTTGGATAGCGGGAGGGCCGCCGAGCAGTACTTC.

V is TRBV12-5 and J is TRBJ2-1; 7 bases are shared with TRBD2. Germline values: CDR1 LGHNT, CDR2 FRNRAP. This CDR3 is built from 20 residues. The ends lost 0 bases at V and 0 bases at J; junction bases unmatched: 14. The DNA of the CDR3 is TGTGCTAGTGGTTTGGTACTGGGGCGGGAGTTAACGAGCTCCTACAATGAGCAGTTCTTC. Protein sequence: CASGLVLGRELTSSYNEQFF.

This clonotype was detected a few times. The chain carries TRBV18 and TRBJ2-7, with D perhaps assigned TRBD1 or TRBD2 (5 bases each). Per germline, CDR1 KGHSH and CDR2 LQKENI. Trimming took off 4 bases at V and 0 bases at J, with 10 bases between the two ends. The CDR3 covers 14 residues. The CDR3 bases are TGTGCCAGCTCACTCCGGGACGGCTCCTACGAGCAGTACGTC. Translated: CASSLRDGSYEQYV.

The chain has TRBV5-4 and TRBJ1-1; D unclear. Germline values: CDR1 SGHNT, CDR2 YYREEE (reference sequence). V was shortened by 0 bases and J by 3 bases, with 15 bases between the two germline ends. CDR3 size: 16 residues. This CDR3 reads CASSLVRGWADTEAFF. The CDR3 region has the DNA TGTGCCAGCAGCTTGGTTCGGGGATGGGCGGACACTGAAGCTTTCTTT. Supplemented by reference TRBV5-4 and TRBJ1-1, the full variable domain reads ETGVTQSPTHLIKTRGQQVTLRCSSQSGHNTVSWYQQALGQGPQFIFQYYREEENGRGNFPPRFSGLQFPNYSSELNVNALELDDSALYLCASSLVRGWADTEAFFGQGTRLTVV.

This chain connects TRBV9 to TRBJ2-3; TRBD2 matches at 13 bases. V dropped 3 bases and J dropped 5; count of bases not matched to a gene: 6. From germline, CDR1 is SGDLS and CDR2 YYNGEE. The CDR3 loop spans 16 amino acids. The CDR3 nucleotides read TGTGCCAGCAGCGGCACTTGGACTAGCGGGAGAGATACGCAGTATTTT. Protein sequence: CASSGTWTSGRDTQYF.

The V call is TRBV5-1, the J call TRBJ2-7, with TRBD2 identical over 8 bases. V lost 1 base, J lost 1 base, and 4 bases stayed unmatched. The CDR3 is made up of 15 amino acids. CDR1 SGHRS and CDR2 YFSETQ come from the germline V gene. Here the CDR3 DNA reads TGCGCCAGCAGCTTGCAGTCTAGCGGGTCCTACGAGCAGTACTTC. Translated: CASSLQSSGSYEQYF.

The V call is TRBV28, the J call TRBJ2-7, with TRBD1 identical over 9 bases. Germline CDR1 and CDR2: MDHEN and SYDVKM. The CDR3 runs to 15 residues. J was trimmed by 0 bases and V by 6 bases; bases with no gene match: 6. The CDR3 sequence is CASREQGQGSYEQYF. As DNA, the CDR3 is TGTGCCAGCAGGGAGCAGGGACAGGGCTCCTACGAGCAGTACTTC.

J is TRBJ2-7 and V is TRBV12-3 or TRBV12-4; possibly TRBD1 or TRBD2 for D (6 bases each). The CDR3 is 13 amino acids. Trimming shortened V by 6 bases and J by 4 bases, and 13 bases separated the two germline ends. This CDR3 reads CASSLTGRYEQYF. CDR3 coding DNA: TGTGCCAGCAGCTTAACAGGGAGGTACGAGCAGTACTTC.

Points on this clonotype: Germline and junction disagree at one end, which may indicate a read error. The V call is TRBV10-3, the J call TRBJ1-1; no clear D gene. The germline V gene has CDR1 ENHRY and CDR2 SYGVKD. The CDR3 length is 12 residues. The CDR3, as DNA: TGTGCCATCGGTGAGGTGGCCACTGAAGCTTTCTTT. Amino acid sequence: CAIGEVATEAFF.

V usage is TRBV7-9 and J usage is TRBJ1-5; TRBD1 matches 7 bases. The CDR3 sequence is 15 residues long. Germline CDR1 reads SEHNR; CDR2 reads FQNEAQ (reference sequence). The J segment lost 6 bases and the V segment lost 4 bases, leaving 9 bases of the junction unmatched. CDR3 nucleotide sequence: TGTGCCAGCAGCTCCGACAGGGTTGGAGGTCAGCCCCAGCATTTT. Residues: CASSSDRVGGQPQHF.